These T cell receptor beta chains were read from a single sample in a study of CD8+CD57+ T cells in acquired aplastic anemia. In TCRdb, the reads were re-called with MiXCR into one record per CDR3 protein. The sample lists about 40,000 distinct CDR3 sequences, approximately 63% occurring once. Sequencing was done on a sample of sorted CD4+, CD8+, or CD8+CD57+ T cells (not recorded which) from PBMCs. The receptors were sampled from a human donor with aplastic anemia. The CDR3 runs from the conserved cysteine through the conserved F or W. D genes are given only for firm matches. Not all rows give a size; the values are once, few, many and, for expanded clones, a class.

j_call | d_call | v_call | clone_size | cdr3_aa | cdr3_nt
TRBJ2-2 | TRBD1 | TRBV10-3 | many | CATAGWDRGTGELFF | TGTGCCACCGCTGGATGGGACAGGGGAACCGGGGAGCTGTTTTTT
TRBJ1-4 | TRBD1 | TRBV5-1 | many | CATRGKANEKLFF | TGCGCCACCAGGGGGAAAGCTAATGAAAAACTGTTTTTT
TRBJ1-5 | - | TRBV6-1 | - | CASSGDINQPQHF | TGTGCCAGCAGTGGGGACATAAATCAGCCCCAGCATTTT
TRBJ2-1 | - | TRBV20-1 | - | CSAGGTGMQFF | TGCAGTGCTGGAGGAACAGGGATGCAGTTCTTC
TRBJ2-7 | - | TRBV7-6 | medium-sized | CASSLESGVTPYEQYF | TGTGCCAGCAGCTTAGAATCGGGGGTTACCCCCTACGAGCAGTACTTC
TRBJ1-1 | - | TRBV10-1 | - | CASSESGMTGMNTEAFF | TGCGCCAGCAGTGAGTCTGGGATGACAGGAATGAACACTGAAGCTTTCTTT
TRBJ2-7 | TRBD1 | TRBV20-1 | - | CSASGDRVSYEQYF | TGCAGTGCTAGCGGGGACAGGGTGTCCTACGAGCAGTACTTC
TRBJ1-5 | - | TRBV10-3 | few | CAISPNNQPQHF | TGTGCCATCAGCCCTAACAATCAGCCCCAGCATTTT
TRBJ2-3 | TRBD2 | TRBV10-3 | - | CAISLTGTSGGFTDTQYF | TGTGCCATCAGTTTAACCGGGACTAGCGGGGGATTCACAGATACGCAGTATTTT
TRBJ2-7 | TRBD2 | TRBV7-9 | - | CASSGGLVYEQYF | TGTGCCAGCAGCGGGGGACTAGTCTACGAGCAGTACTTC
TRBJ2-1 | - | TRBV4-3 | once | CASIWAEGFENEQFF | TGCGCCAGCATTTGGGCAGAGGGCTTTGAGAATGAGCAGTTCTTC
TRBJ2-3 | - | TRBV15 | - | CATSRDRPGGTDTQYF | TGTGCCACCAGCAGAGATCGGCCCGGCGGGACAGATACGCAGTATTTT
TRBJ2-2 | TRBD2 | TRBV6-1 | many | CASSEGAGVTGELFF | TGTGCCAGCAGTGAAGGAGCGGGGGTCACCGGGGAGCTGTTTTTT
TRBJ1-2 | - | TRBV5-1 | - | CASSFLDNYGYTF | TGCGCCAGCAGCTTTTTGGACAACTATGGCTACACCTTC
TRBJ2-1 | - | TRBV7-2 | - | CASRVYNEQFF | TGTGCCAGCAGAGTTTACAATGAGCAGTTCTTC
TRBJ1-4 | - | TRBV15 | - | CATSREQGWDEKLFF | TGTGCCACCAGCAGAGAACAGGGATGGGATGAAAAACTGTTTTTT
TRBJ1-1 | TRBD1 | TRBV27 | - | CASRRWGQGGVEAFF | TGTGCCAGCAGAAGGTGGGGACAGGGCGGAGTTGAAGCTTTCTTT
TRBJ2-7 | - | TRBV2 | - | CASRNYEQYF | TGTGCCAGCAGGAACTACGAGCAGTACTTC
TRBJ2-3 | - | TRBV7-3 | many | CASSPQGGYTDTQYF | TGTGCCAGCAGCCCCCAGGGGGGATACACAGATACGCAGTATTTT
TRBJ2-1 | - | TRBV9 | few | CASSKGVNEQFF | TGTGCCAGCAGCAAAGGGGTCAATGAGCAGTTCTTC
TRBJ2-7 | - | TRBV15 | - | CATSRDSPGYEQYF | TGTGCCACCAGCAGAGATAGCCCGGGATACGAGCAGTACTTC
TRBJ2-1 | TRBD1 | TRBV19 | - | CASSISGQYNEQFF | TGTGCCAGTAGTATATCGGGACAGTACAATGAGCAGTTCTTC
TRBJ2-3 | TRBD2 | TRBV15 | - | CATSRVAGTSTDTQYF | TGTGCCACCAGCAGAGTAGCGGGGACTAGCACAGATACGCAGTATTTT